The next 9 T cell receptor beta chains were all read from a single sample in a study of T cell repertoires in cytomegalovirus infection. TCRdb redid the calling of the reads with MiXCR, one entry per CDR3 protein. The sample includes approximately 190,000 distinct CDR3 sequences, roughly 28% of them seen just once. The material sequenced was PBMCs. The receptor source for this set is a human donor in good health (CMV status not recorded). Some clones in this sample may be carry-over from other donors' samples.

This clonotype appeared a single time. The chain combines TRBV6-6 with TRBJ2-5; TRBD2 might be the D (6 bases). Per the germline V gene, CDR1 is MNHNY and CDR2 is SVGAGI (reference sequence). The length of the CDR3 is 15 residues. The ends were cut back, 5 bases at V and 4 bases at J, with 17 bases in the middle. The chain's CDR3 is CASSDLGRRGETQYF. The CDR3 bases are TGTGCCAGCAGTGATCTGGGACGGAGGGGAGAGACCCAGTACTTC.

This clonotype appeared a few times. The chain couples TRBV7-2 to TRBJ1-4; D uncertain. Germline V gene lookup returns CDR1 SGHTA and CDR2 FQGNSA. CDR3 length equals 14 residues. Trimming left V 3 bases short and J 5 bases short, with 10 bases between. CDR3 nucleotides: TGTGCCAGCAGCTTTCGAAGGTCCAATGAAAAACTGTTTTTT. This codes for CASSFRRSNEKLFF.

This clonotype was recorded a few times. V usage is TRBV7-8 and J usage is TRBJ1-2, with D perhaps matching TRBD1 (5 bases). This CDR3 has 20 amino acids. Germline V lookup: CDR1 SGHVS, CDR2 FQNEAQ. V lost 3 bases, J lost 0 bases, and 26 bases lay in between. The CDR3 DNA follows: TGTGCCAGCAGCTTTAGCTACTCGCAGGGACGAGAAAAAGCTAACTATGGCTACACCTTC. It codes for CASSFSYSQGREKANYGYTF.

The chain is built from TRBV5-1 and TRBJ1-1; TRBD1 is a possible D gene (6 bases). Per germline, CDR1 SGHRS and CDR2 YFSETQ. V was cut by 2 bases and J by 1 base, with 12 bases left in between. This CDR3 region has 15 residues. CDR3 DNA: TGCGCCAGCAGCTTTACAGGGTTAGGGAACACTGAAGCTTTCTTT. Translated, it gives CASSFTGLGNTEAFF.

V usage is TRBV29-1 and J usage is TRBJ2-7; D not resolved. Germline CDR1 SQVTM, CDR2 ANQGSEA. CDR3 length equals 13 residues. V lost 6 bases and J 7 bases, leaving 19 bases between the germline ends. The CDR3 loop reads CSVRLDQPEEQYF. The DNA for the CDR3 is TGCAGCGTCAGGCTGGACCAGCCGGAGGAGCAGTACTTC.

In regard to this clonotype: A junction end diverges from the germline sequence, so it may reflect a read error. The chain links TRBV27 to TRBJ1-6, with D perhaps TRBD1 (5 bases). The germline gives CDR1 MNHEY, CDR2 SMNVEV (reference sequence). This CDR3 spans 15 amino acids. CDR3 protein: CASSLKRDVNSTLHF. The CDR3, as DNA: TGTGCCAGCAGTTTAAAGAGGGACGTGAATTCAACCCTCCACTTT.

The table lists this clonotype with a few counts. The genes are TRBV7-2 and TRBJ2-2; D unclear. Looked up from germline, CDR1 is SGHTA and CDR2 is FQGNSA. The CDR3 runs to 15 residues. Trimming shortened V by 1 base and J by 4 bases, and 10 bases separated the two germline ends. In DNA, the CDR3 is TGTGCCAGCAGCTTAGTCCCAGGAGTCACCGGGGAGCTGTTTTTT. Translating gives CASSLVPGVTGELFF.

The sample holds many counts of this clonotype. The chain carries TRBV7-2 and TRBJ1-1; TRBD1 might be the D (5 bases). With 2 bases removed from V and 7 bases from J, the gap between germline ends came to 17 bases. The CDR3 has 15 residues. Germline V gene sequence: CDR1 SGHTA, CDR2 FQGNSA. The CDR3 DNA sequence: TGTGCCAGCAGCTTAATACCCGTGGGGACCTATGAAGCTTTCTTT. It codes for CASSLIPVGTYEAFF.

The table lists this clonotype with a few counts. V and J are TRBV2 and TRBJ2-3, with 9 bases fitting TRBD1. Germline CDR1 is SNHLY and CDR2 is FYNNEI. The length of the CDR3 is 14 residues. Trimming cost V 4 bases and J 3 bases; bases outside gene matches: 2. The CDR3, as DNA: TGTGCCAGCAGTGGTGACAGGGGGACAGATACGCAGTATTTT. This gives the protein CASSGDRGTDTQYF. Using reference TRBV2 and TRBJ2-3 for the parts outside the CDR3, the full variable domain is EPEVTQTPSHQVTQMGQEVILRCVPISNHLYFYWYRQILGQKVEFLVSFYNNEISEKSEIFDDQFSVERPDGSNFTLKIRSTKLEDSAMYFCASSGDRGTDTQYFGPGTRLTVL.